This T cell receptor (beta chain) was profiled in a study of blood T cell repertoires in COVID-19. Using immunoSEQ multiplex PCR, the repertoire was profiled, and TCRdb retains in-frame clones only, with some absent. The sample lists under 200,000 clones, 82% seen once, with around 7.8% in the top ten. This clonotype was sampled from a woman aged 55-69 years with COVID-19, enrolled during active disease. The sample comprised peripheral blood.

CDR3 protein: CASSYLQMNTEAFF. CDR3 bases: TGTGCCAGCAGTTACTTACAAATGAACACTGAAGCTTTCTTT. The chain couples TRBV6-2 or TRBV6-3 to TRBJ1-1; D not resolved. CDR1 is MNHEY, CDR2 SVGEGT, per germline. The CDR3 runs to 14 residues. Deletions cut 1 base from V and 0 bases from J, with 6 bases between.